Detailed here is one T cell receptor beta chain. The data are from a study of CD8 T cells in Susac syndrome. The authors reverse transcribed roughly 0.5 to 1 ug RNA with random hexamers. TCRdb reanalysed the immunoSEQ multiplex PCR reads using MiXCR and keeps one entry per CDR3 protein. Here the sample spans nearly 70,000 distinct CDR3 sequences, more than 85% being singletons. The CDR3 loop spans 15 amino acids. V was clipped by 0 bases and J by 8 bases, with 14 bases between them. Germline CDR1 and CDR2: LGHDT and YNNKEL (reference sequence). The chain uses TRBV3-1 and TRBJ2-1; tentatively, D is TRBD1 (6 bases). The receptor comes from a human donor in good health. The sequenced sample was CD8+ T cells from PBMCs. For the CDR3, the DNA is TGTGCCAGCAGCCAAGATCAGGGGCCCCTCGATGAGCAGTTCTTC. The encoded protein is CASSQDQGPLDEQFF.